The source of this TCR beta chain is a study of T-cell memory formation after mild COVID-19. One entry per CDR3 protein, called by TCRdb with MiXCR from the 5' RACE reads. This repertoire shows fewer than 250,000 distinct CDR3 sequences, 15% found once; its top ten account for over 2%. This clonotype showed up just a few times. Germline loops: CDR1 SQVTM, CDR2 ANQGSEA. This CDR3 has 13 residues. V dropped 7 bases and J dropped 7; count of bases not matched to a gene: 5. Material for sequencing was PBMCs or a T cell subset sorted from them (not recorded which). The chain is built from TRBV29-1 and TRBJ1-4; 11 positions agree with TRBD1. The receptor comes from an adult woman who had mild COVID-19 (a few samples of this study predate the infection). Cell type and time point are not known. CDR3: CSGRTGGVEKLFF. The CDR3 DNA is TGCAGCGGCCGGACAGGGGGCGTTGAAAAACTGTTTTTT.